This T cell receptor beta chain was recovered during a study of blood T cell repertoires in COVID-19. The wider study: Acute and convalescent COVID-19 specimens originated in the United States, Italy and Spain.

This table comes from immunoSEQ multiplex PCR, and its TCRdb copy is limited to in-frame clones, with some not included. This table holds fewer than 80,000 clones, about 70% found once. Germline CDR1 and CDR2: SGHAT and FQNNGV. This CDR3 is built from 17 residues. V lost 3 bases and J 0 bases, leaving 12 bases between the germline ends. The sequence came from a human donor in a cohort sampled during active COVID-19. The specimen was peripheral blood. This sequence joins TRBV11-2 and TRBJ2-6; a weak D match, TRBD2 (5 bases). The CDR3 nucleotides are TGTGCCAGCAGCTTGGACTCCGAGTTCTCTGGGGCCAACGTCCTGACTTTC. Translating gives CASSLDSEFSGANVLTF.